This T cell receptor (beta chain) was obtained from a study of blood T cell repertoires in COVID-19. Study as a whole: Researchers got acute and convalescent COVID-19 samples from the United States, Italy and Spain.

J was trimmed by 4 bases and V by 4 bases; bases with no gene match: 4. Per germline, CDR1 KGHSH and CDR2 LQKENI. There are 15 residues in the CDR3. Repertoires were generated with immunoSEQ multiplex PCR, while TCRdb's copy carries only in-frame clones and drops some. The sample includes more than 250,000 clones, around 88% of them seen just once. This clone was detected once. This chain connects TRBV18 to TRBJ2-7; 13 bases are a match to TRBD2. The sequence was obtained from a woman aged 25-40 years with COVID-19, enrolled during active disease. Sequencing was carried out using peripheral blood. The DNA for the CDR3 is TGTGCCAGCTCACGAACTAGCGGGGGGGCTTACGAGCAGTACGTC. This sequence encodes CASSRTSGGAYEQYV.